The present T cell receptor (beta chain) was sequenced within a study of T cells in Graves' hyperthyroidism and ophthalmopathy. Across 18 months, stable Graves' hyperthyroidism was marked by no progression to ophthalmopathy. In this sample, this clonotype turned up a few times. Germline trimming cut 5 bases from V and 0 bases from J; bases unmatched to any gene: 10. Germline V gives CDR1 LNHDA, CDR2 SQIVND (reference sequence). The CDR3 has 17 residues. Authors of the study amplified TCR beta CDR3 regions from RNA transcripts. The primer set for the first-round RT-PCR of the TCR CDR3 was HTBI. From the multiplex PCR reads, TCRdb called clonotypes with MiXCR, one entry per CDR3 protein. The sample has a few hundred thousand distinct CDR3 sequences, roughly an eighth seen once; the top ten hold 5% to 6%.

The source is a woman aged 18-30 years with Graves' hyperthyroidism. V usage is TRBV19 and J usage is TRBJ1-3, with TRBD1 identical over 7 bases. The sequencing input was blood. CDR3 in DNA: TGTGCCAGTAGTCTCCTCCGGGACAGAAGCTCTGGAAACACCATATATTTT. Amino acid sequence: CASSLLRDRSSGNTIYF. Supplemented by reference TRBV19 and TRBJ1-3, the full variable domain reads DGGITQSPKYLFRKEGQNVTLSCEQNLNHDAMYWYRQDPGQGLRLIYYSQIVNDFQKGDIAEGYSVSREKKESFPLTVTSAQKNPTAFYLCASSLLRDRSSGNTIYFGEGSWLTVV.